A selection of T cell receptor beta chains follows, all from one sample in a study of T cells in Graves' hyperthyroidism and ophthalmopathy. TCRdb itself ran the multiplex PCR reads through MiXCR, one entry per CDR3 protein. Of under 250,000 distinct CDR3 sequences detected, roughly a sixth appear once; the ten largest clones hold 50%. Sequenced input: blood. The receptors were gathered from a man aged 45-65 years with Graves' hyperthyroidism. The CDR3 runs from the conserved cysteine through the conserved F or W. A D gene is named only where the DNA matches it firmly. Some rows mark clone size as missing; the rest say once, few, many or name a class of expanded clone.

V	size	D	J	CDR3	DNA
TRBV7-9	many	.	TRBJ2-1	CASSLDSTLLSDEQFF	TGTGCCAGCAGCTTAGATTCCACCCTTTTGAGTGATGAGCAGTTCTTC
TRBV12-3/TRBV12-4	many	.	TRBJ2-5	CASRVNQETQYF	TGTGCCAGCAGGGTAAACCAAGAGACCCAGTACTTC
TRBV11-3	many	.	TRBJ2-3	CASSPTPDTQYF	TGTGCCAGCAGTCCAACCCCAGATACGCAGTATTTT
TRBV20-1	many	TRBD1	TRBJ2-7	CSARLRTGGSYEQYF	TGCAGTGCTAGACTAAGGACAGGGGGCAGCTACGAGCAGTACTTC
TRBV3-1	many	TRBD1	TRBJ2-7	CASSTRQGAYEQYF	TGTGCCAGCAGCACACGACAGGGGGCCTACGAGCAGTACTTC
TRBV15	many	.	TRBJ1-2	CATSRDYLYGYTF	TGTGCCACCAGCAGAGATTACCTCTATGGCTACACCTTC
TRBV2	.	.	TRBJ1-3	CASSELDPENTIYF	TGTGCCAGCAGTGAATTGGACCCTGAAAACACCATATATTTT
TRBV7-9	many	TRBD2	TRBJ2-3	CASSQGRASGYTDTQYF	TGTGCCAGCAGCCAAGGACGGGCTAGCGGGTACACAGATACGCAGTATTTT
TRBV9	once	TRBD2	TRBJ2-1	CASSVSGSGDEQFF	TGTGCCAGCAGCGTTAGCGGGAGCGGGGATGAGCAGTTCTTC
TRBV9	many	.	TRBJ2-3	CASSGGLTDTQYF	TGTGCCAGCAGCGGGGGACTCACAGATACGCAGTATTTT
TRBV7-8	few	TRBD1	TRBJ2-1	CASSLMTGVAYNEQFF	TGTGCCAGCAGCTTAATGACAGGGGTTGCCTACAATGAGCAGTTCTTC
TRBV6-1	.	.	TRBJ2-1	CASSDFSARSYNEQFF	TGTGCCAGCAGTGACTTTAGCGCTCGCTCCTACAATGAGCAGTTCTTC
TRBV27	.	.	TRBJ2-2	CASSLEGRGLTGELFF	TGTGCCAGCAGTTTAGAGGGGCGGGGGCTGACCGGGGAGCTGTTTTTT
TRBV15	.	TRBD2	TRBJ2-1	CATSTGIQGLAGFEQFF	TGTGCCACCAGCACAGGTATCCAGGGACTAGCGGGATTTGAGCAGTTCTTC
TRBV6-1	many	.	TRBJ2-5	CASSSRDGDQTQYF	TGTGCCAGCAGTTCCCGGGACGGCGATCAGACCCAGTACTTC
TRBV10-3	.	TRBD2	TRBJ2-7	CAISESSGRTTYEQYF	TGTGCCATCAGTGAGTCGAGCGGGAGGACCACCTACGAGCAATACTTC
TRBV6-1	few	TRBD1	TRBJ2-6	CASNWDRGKTGANVLTF	TGTGCCAGCAACTGGGACAGGGGGAAAACTGGGGCCAACGTCCTGACTTTC
TRBV6-1	many	.	TRBJ2-7	CASSYGPPGGTWNYEQYF	TGTGCCAGCAGCTACGGCCCGCCAGGCGGGACATGGAACTACGAGCAGTACTTC
TRBV28	once	TRBD1	TRBJ2-7	CASIPDRDGSYEQYF	TGTGCCAGCATTCCGGACAGGGACGGGTCCTACGAGCAGTACTTC
TRBV6-1	.	.	TRBJ2-4	CASTGMMRKNIQYF	TGTGCCAGCACTGGGATGATGCGCAAAAACATTCAGTACTTC
TRBV28	few	TRBD2	TRBJ2-1	CASSLGTSGRNEQFF	TGTGCCAGCAGTTTAGGGACTAGCGGTCGAAATGAGCAGTTCTTC
TRBV4-1	few	TRBD1	TRBJ1-4	CASSQEDRVGNEKLFF	TGCGCCAGCAGCCAAGAGGACAGGGTAGGGAATGAAAAACTGTTTTTT
TRBV6-1	many	TRBD2	TRBJ2-1	CASSVSGLVLSYNEQFF	TGTGCCAGCAGTGTATCGGGACTAGTACTTTCCTACAATGAGCAGTTCTTC
TRBV12-3/TRBV12-4	many	TRBD2	TRBJ2-3	CASSKASGRWTDTQYF	TGTGCCAGCAGTAAGGCTAGCGGGAGATGGACAGATACGCAGTATTTT
TRBV18	many	TRBD2	TRBJ2-1	CASSPFRTSGTYNEQFF	TGTGCCAGCTCACCATTTCGGACTAGCGGGACCTACAATGAGCAGTTCTTC
TRBV7-2	few	.	TRBJ1-1	CASSSQWGGTEAFF	TGTGCCAGCAGTTCACAATGGGGGGGCACTGAAGCTTTCTTT
TRBV10-3	few	.	TRBJ2-3	CAISVDASTDTQYF	TGTGCCATCAGCGTGGACGCGAGCACAGATACGCAGTATTTT
TRBV20-1	many	TRBD2	TRBJ2-1	CSAPLSGRSYNEQFF	TGCAGTGCCCCACTAAGCGGGAGGTCCTACAATGAGCAGTTCTTC
TRBV3-1	.	.	TRBJ2-5	CASSQGPARETQYF	TGTGCCAGCAGCCAAGGGCCCGCCCGGGAGACCCAGTACTTC
TRBV19	once	TRBD2	TRBJ2-7	CASSWDYLREQYF	TGTGCCAGTAGCTGGGACTATCTTCGGGAGCAGTACTTC
TRBV15	few	TRBD2	TRBJ2-3	CATRTGGRDTQYF	TGTGCCACCAGGACGGGGGGGAGAGATACGCAGTATTTT
TRBV20-1	many	.	TRBJ2-7	CSARGLVTYEQYF	TGCAGTGCTAGGGGGTTGGTGACCTACGAGCAGTACTTC
TRBV7-6	many	TRBD2	TRBJ2-7	CASSLVARGTSGPIYEQYF	TGTGCCAGCAGCTTAGTCGCCCGAGGAACTAGCGGGCCTATCTACGAGCAGTACTTC
TRBV5-4	.	.	TRBJ2-3	CASSGRTTDTQYF	TGTGCCAGCAGCGGACGTACCACAGATACGCAGTATTTT
TRBV11-1	many	.	TRBJ1-1	CASSLGTEYTEAFF	TGTGCCAGCAGCTTAGGAACAGAATACACTGAAGCTTTCTTT
TRBV25-1	few	TRBD2	TRBJ2-2	CASSEYFSGGAETGELFF	TGTGCCAGCAGTGAATACTTCTCGGGAGGGGCTGAAACCGGGGAGCTGTTTTTT
TRBV6-1	few	TRBD1	TRBJ1-5	CASSQQGAYSNQPQHF	TGTGCCAGCAGCCAACAGGGGGCTTATAGCAATCAGCCCCAGCATTTT
TRBV6-1	.	.	TRBJ2-7	CASSEAGNYEQYF	TGTGCCAGCAGTGAAGCAGGCAACTACGAGCAGTACTTC
TRBV7-6	many	.	TRBJ1-6	CASSLEHSPLHF	TGTGCCAGCAGCTTAGAACATTCACCCCTCCACTTT
TRBV12-3/TRBV12-4	many	.	TRBJ2-7	CASSLGLASYEQYF	TGTGCCAGCAGTTTGGGGCTAGCCTCCTACGAGCAGTACTTC
TRBV14	few	.	TRBJ1-1	CASSPQGNRAFF	TGTGCCAGCAGCCCTCAGGGGAATAGAGCTTTCTTT
TRBV18	many	.	TRBJ2-2	CASSPPDGRNTGELFF	TGTGCCAGCTCACCACCGGACGGCCGTAACACCGGGGAGCTGTTTTTT
TRBV7-9	few	.	TRBJ2-7	CASSFDQPYEQYF	TGTGCCAGCAGCTTTGACCAACCCTACGAGCAGTACTTC
TRBV7-9	many	.	TRBJ2-7	CASSLVTDLSSYEQYF	TGTGCCAGCAGCTTAGTTACAGACTTGAGCTCCTACGAGCAGTACTTC
TRBV6-1	many	.	TRBJ2-3	CASSEGVPDTQYF	TGTGCCAGCAGTGAAGGGGTCCCAGATACGCAGTATTTT
TRBV27	many	TRBD2	TRBJ2-7	CASSPTERGTYEQYF	TGTGCCAGCAGTCCCACCGAGCGGGGGACCTACGAGCAGTACTTC
TRBV3-1	.	.	TRBJ2-2	CASSQEIPSGVRTGELFF	TGTGCCAGCAGCCAAGAGATCCCCTCGGGAGTAAGGACCGGGGAGCTGTTTTTT
TRBV19	few	.	TRBJ2-2	CASSNIGDTGELFF	TGTGCCAGTAGTAACATAGGGGATACCGGGGAGCTGTTTTTT
TRBV20-1	.	.	TRBJ2-3	CSAWDRGVLAGGVDTQYF	TGCAGTGCTTGGGACAGGGGGGTGCTAGCGGGAGGGGTAGATACGCAGTATTTT
TRBV10-3	.	TRBD1	TRBJ2-1	CAISSRTGNEQFF	TGTGCCATCAGTTCCCGGACAGGGAATGAGCAGTTCTTC
TRBV6-2/TRBV6-3	many	TRBD2	TRBJ2-3	CASSRRLAGDSTDTQYF	TGTGCCAGCAGTAGGAGACTAGCGGGAGATAGCACAGATACGCAGTATTTT
TRBV7-2	many	.	TRBJ2-1	CASSPGTPSYNEQFF	TGTGCCAGCAGCCCCGGGACTCCTTCCTACAATGAGCAGTTCTTC
TRBV14	.	TRBD1	TRBJ2-1	CASSTRQGLAEQFF	TGTGCCAGCAGCACCAGACAGGGGCTGGCTGAGCAGTTCTTC